Described below is a single T cell receptor (beta chain) sequence and its context. The data originate from a study of blood T cells in healthy people across ages. Germline V gene sequence: CDR1 SQVTM, CDR2 ANQGSEA. The CDR3 loop spans 14 amino acids. The V gene lost 5 bases and the J gene lost 2 bases, with 15 bases spanning the gap. Extraction yielded at least 6 micrograms of total RNA per sample. Together with a sample-barcoded 5' primer, a J-beta primer mix was included in a second PCR lasting roughly 6 to 12 cycles. In TCRdb, the 5' RACE reads were re-called with MiXCR into one record per CDR3 protein. This table holds about 1.4 million distinct CDR3 sequences, approximately 59% found once.

The sequenced material came from blood. The V and J genes are TRBV29-1 and TRBJ2-5; perhaps TRBD2 as D (6 bases). The TCR comes from a man aged 18-30 years in good health. The CDR3 DNA reads TGCAGCGTTAACACTCTAGCGCGACAAGAGACCCAGTACTTC. This encodes CSVNTLARQETQYF.